The TCR beta chain described here comes from a study of blood T cell repertoires in COVID-19. About the study: Acute and convalescent COVID-19 specimens originated in the United States, Italy and Spain. The analysed material was cDNA or gDNA that came from T cells, B-cell-depleted T cells, or PBMCs.

Trimming pared 0 bases from V and 1 base from J, leaving 13 bases between. This CDR3 has 17 residues. Germline assignment: CDR1 MGHRA and CDR2 YSYEKL. Original processing notes: Amplification of reference gene primers was used by the study to estimate nucleated cell counts. Generated by immunoSEQ multiplex PCR, the TCRdb table keeps only in-frame clones and is missing some. The DNA was the basis for D and trimming; V, J and clone size are from that table. The table shows 100,000 to 150,000 clones, with approximately 83% occurring only once. Only one count was recorded for this clone. The clonotype comes from an older man with active or convalescent COVID-19. The chain joins TRBV4-1 to TRBJ2-1; D may be TRBD2 (5 bases). Specimen: peripheral blood. The DNA for the CDR3 is TGCGCCAGCAGCCAAGATCGCGGGTTCAGATCCTACAATGAGCAGTTCTTC. Protein sequence: CASSQDRGFRSYNEQFF.